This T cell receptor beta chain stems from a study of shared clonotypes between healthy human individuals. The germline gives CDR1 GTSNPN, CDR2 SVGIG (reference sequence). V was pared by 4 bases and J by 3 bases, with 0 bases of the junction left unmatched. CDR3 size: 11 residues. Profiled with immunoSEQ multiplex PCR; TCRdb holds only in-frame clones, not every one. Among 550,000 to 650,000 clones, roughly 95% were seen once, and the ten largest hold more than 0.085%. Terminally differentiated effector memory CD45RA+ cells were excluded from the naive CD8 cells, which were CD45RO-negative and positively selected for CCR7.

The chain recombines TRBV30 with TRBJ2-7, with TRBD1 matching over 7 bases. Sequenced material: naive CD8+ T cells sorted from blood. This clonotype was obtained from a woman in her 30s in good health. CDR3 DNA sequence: TGTGCCTGGACAGGGGGCTACGAGCAGTACTTC. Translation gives CAWTGGYEQYF.